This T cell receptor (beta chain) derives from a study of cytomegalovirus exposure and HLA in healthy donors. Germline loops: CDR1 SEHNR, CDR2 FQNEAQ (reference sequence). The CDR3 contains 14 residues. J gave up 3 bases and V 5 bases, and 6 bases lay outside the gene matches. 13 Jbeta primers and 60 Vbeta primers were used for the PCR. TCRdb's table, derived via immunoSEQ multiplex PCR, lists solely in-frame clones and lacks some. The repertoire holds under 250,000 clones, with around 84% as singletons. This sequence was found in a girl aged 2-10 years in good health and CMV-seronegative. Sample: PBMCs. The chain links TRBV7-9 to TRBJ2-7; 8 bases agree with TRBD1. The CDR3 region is CASSARQGHYEQYF. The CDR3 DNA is TGTGCCAGCAGCGCCCGACAGGGGCACTACGAGCAGTACTTC.